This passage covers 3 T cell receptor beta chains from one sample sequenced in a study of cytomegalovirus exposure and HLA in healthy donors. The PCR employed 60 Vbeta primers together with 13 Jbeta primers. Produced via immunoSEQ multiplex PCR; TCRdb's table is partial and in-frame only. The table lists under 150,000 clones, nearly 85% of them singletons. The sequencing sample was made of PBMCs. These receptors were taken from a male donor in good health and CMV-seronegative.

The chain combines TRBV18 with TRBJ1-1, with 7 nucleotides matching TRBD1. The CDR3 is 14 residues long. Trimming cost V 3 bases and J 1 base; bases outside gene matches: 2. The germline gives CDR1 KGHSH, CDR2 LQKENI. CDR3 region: CASSPGTENTEAFF. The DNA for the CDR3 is TGTGCCAGCTCACCCGGGACAGAGAACACTGAAGCTTTCTTT. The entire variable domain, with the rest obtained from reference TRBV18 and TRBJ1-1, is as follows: NAGVMQNPRHLVRRRGQEARLRCSPMKGHSHVYWYRQLPEEGLKFMVYLQKENIIDESGMPKERFSAEFPKEGPSILRIQQVVRGDSAAYFCASSPGTENTEAFFGQGTRLTVV.

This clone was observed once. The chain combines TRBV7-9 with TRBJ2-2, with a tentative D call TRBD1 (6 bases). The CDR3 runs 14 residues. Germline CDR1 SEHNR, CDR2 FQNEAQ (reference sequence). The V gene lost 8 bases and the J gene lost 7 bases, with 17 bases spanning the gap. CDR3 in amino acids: CASPPRGTGGELFF. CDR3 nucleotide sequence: TGTGCCAGCCCACCCAGGGGAACGGGCGGGGAGCTGTTTTTT.

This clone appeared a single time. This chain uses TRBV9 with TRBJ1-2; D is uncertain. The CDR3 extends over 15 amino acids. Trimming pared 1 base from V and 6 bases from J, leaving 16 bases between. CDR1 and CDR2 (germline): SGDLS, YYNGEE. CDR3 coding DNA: TGTGCCAGCAGCGTACCCAACGGGGAATTCGATGGCTACACCTTC. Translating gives CASSVPNGEFDGYTF.